One sample yielded the 12 T cell receptor beta chains listed below, sequenced in a study of blood T cells in healthy people across ages. With a J-beta primer mix and a sample-barcoded 5' primer, a second PCR ran about 6 to 11 cycles. TCRdb itself ran the 5' RACE reads through MiXCR, one entry per CDR3 protein. Among 1,800,000 or so distinct CDR3 sequences, about 39% were seen once, and the ten largest hold 23%. The sequencing input was blood. The receptors shown here come from a human donor in good health.

The chain links TRBV6-2 or TRBV6-3 to TRBJ2-1; tentative D call: TRBD1 (7 bases). Germline V gene sequence: CDR1 MNHEY, CDR2 SVGEGT. The CDR3 extends over 15 amino acids. V lost 2 bases to trimming and J lost 8 bases, with 16 bases between them. CDR3 sequence reads: CASSYGQGGVDEQFF. The CDR3 nucleotides read TGTGCCAGCAGTTACGGTCAGGGGGGAGTGGATGAGCAGTTCTTC.

The genes are TRBV7-2 and TRBJ2-1; D is undetermined. Per the germline V gene, CDR1 is SGHTA and CDR2 is FQGNSA. This CDR3 has 15 residues. Deletions cut 2 bases from V and 4 bases from J, with 12 bases between. The CDR3, as DNA: TGTGCCAGCAGCTTATCTGGTTTTGAATACAATGAGCAGTTCTTC. Translating it yields CASSLSGFEYNEQFF.

The V gene is TRBV4-1, the J gene TRBJ2-5; perhaps TRBD1 as D (5 bases). V was clipped by 0 bases and J by 0 bases, with 17 bases between them. CDR3 size: 18 residues. The germline V gene has CDR1 MGHRA and CDR2 YSYEKL. The CDR3 DNA is TGCGCCAGCAGCCAAGATCCAGTGATGACAGTAGACCAAGAGACCCAGTACTTC. Translation: CASSQDPVMTVDQETQYF.

J is TRBJ1-1 and V is TRBV29-1; 7 bases line up with TRBD1. The V and J ends lost 3 bases and 0 bases, in that order; junction bases with no gene match: 4. The germline V gene encodes CDR1 SQVTM and CDR2 ANQGSEA. The CDR3 is made up of 14 amino acids. CDR3 DNA sequence: TGCAGCGTTGATAGGGGACAGATGAACACTGAAGCTTTCTTT. Encoded protein: CSVDRGQMNTEAFF.

The chain is built from TRBV7-2 and TRBJ2-2; D is ambiguous. The germline V gene encodes CDR1 SGHTA and CDR2 FQGNSA. The CDR3 spans 14 residues. Trimming stripped 3 bases from V and 2 bases from J, with 7 bases between. The CDR3 sequence: CASSFAPNTGELFF. The DNA of the CDR3 is TGTGCCAGCAGCTTCGCTCCAAACACCGGGGAGCTGTTTTTT.

The chain is built from TRBV5-1 and TRBJ2-3; tentatively, D is TRBD1 (5 bases). Trimming took 5 bases from V and 4 from J, leaving 14 bases between them. The CDR3 totals 14 residues. Germline CDR1 is SGHRS and CDR2 is YFSETQ. The CDR3 sequence is CASSRSDSPDTQYF. The CDR3, as DNA: TGCGCCAGCAGTAGGTCAGACAGTCCAGATACGCAGTATTTT.

This clonotype was found a few times. The chain is built from TRBV6-5 and TRBJ1-2; the D gene is possibly TRBD1 (5 bases). The CDR3 sequence is 16 residues long. The V end was cut by 0 bases, the J end by 6 bases, with 17 bases between. Looked up from germline, CDR1 is MNHEY and CDR2 is SVGAGI. Here the CDR3 reads CASSYSIWGGADGYTF. Written as DNA, the CDR3 is TGTGCCAGCAGTTACTCGATTTGGGGCGGGGCGGATGGCTACACCTTC.

There are many counts of this clonotype. The chain's CDR3 is CASRFTGLTGYTF. CDR3 in DNA: TGTGCCAGCAGGTTTACAGGGCTAACGGGCTACACCTTC. The chain recombines TRBV7-9 with TRBJ1-2, with D possibly being TRBD1 (6 bases). CDR3 size: 13 residues. With 6 bases removed from V and 8 bases from J, the gap between germline ends came to 16 bases. The germline CDR1 and CDR2 sequences are SEHNR and FQNEAQ (reference sequence).

This chain joins TRBV6-5 and TRBJ1-6, with unresolved D. Germline CDR1 reads MNHEY; CDR2 reads SVGAGI. Trimming left V 2 bases short and J 11 bases short, with 10 bases between. The CDR3 has 13 amino acids. The CDR3 here is CASSYDPSTPLHF. For the CDR3, the DNA is TGTGCCAGCAGTTACGATCCCTCTACACCCCTCCACTTT.

Comment on this clonotype: An end of the junction does not agree with germline; a read error may underlie this. The chain is built from TRBV15 and TRBJ2-1; 8 bases are a match to TRBD1. CDR3 size: 14 residues. The V gene's germline CDR1 is LNHNV and CDR2 YYDKDF (reference sequence). CDR3 region: CATSPQIQGAEQFF. In DNA form, the CDR3 reads TGTGCCACCAGCCCCCAAATCCAGGGGGCTGAGCAGTTTTTC.

Only a few counts were recorded for this clonotype. The rearrangement links TRBV10-3 to TRBJ1-4, with TRBD1 matching 10 bases. Trimming cost V 3 bases and J 8 bases; bases outside gene matches: 6. Germline assignment: CDR1 ENHRY and CDR2 SYGVKD. This CDR3 is 15 amino acids long. CDR3 bases: TGTGCCATCAGTGAAGGGACAGGGGAAGTAGAAAAACTGTTTTTT. Translated, it gives CAISEGTGEVEKLFF.

A few counts support this clonotype. V gene TRBV5-6 combines with J gene TRBJ1-2; possible D gene TRBD1, 5 bases. CDR3 length: 14 amino acids. CDR1 and CDR2 (germline): SGHDT, YYEEEE. Trimming took off 0 bases at V and 7 bases at J, with 13 bases between the two ends. The CDR3 DNA sequence: TGTGCCAGCAGCTTGGACAGGTTACAATTTGGCTACACCTTC. Its protein product is CASSLDRLQFGYTF.